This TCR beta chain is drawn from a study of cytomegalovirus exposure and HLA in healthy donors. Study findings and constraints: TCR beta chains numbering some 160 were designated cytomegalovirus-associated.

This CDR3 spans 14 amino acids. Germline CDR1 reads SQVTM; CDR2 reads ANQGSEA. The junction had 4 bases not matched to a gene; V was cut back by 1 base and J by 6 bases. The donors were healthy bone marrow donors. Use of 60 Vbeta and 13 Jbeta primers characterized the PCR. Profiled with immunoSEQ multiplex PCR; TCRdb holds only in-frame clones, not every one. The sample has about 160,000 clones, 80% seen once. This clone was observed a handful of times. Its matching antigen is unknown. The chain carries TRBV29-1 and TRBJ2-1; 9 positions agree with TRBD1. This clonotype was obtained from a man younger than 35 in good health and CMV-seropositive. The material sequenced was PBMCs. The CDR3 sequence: CSVEGDRATNEQFF. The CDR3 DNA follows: TGCAGCGTTGAAGGGGACAGGGCTACCAATGAGCAGTTCTTC.